This TCR beta chain was obtained from a study of control samples from healthy donors and cancer patients. Clones were sequenced by immunoSEQ multiplex PCR, and TCRdb holds only the in-frame ones, with some missing. The table includes roughly 48,000 clones, around 93% detected once. The J segment lost 3 bases and the V segment lost 0 bases, leaving 10 bases of the junction unmatched. Per the germline V gene, CDR1 is SGHDN and CDR2 is FVKESK. The CDR3 loop spans 17 amino acids. This sequence was found in a woman between 40 and 50 years old with head and neck cancer. Input material: PBMCs. The chain employs TRBV14 and TRBJ1-1; 7 bases are a match to TRBD1. The CDR3 spells CASSQEPTDRADTEAFF. The CDR3 nucleotides are TGTGCCAGCAGCCAAGAACCAACCGACAGGGCTGACACTGAAGCTTTCTTT.